The present T cell receptor (beta chain) was sequenced within a study of cytomegalovirus exposure and HLA in healthy donors. Findings and caveats of the study: For presence/absence analyses, sequencing depth was assumed to be roughly uniform across donors. A later analysis appeared to link common viral pathogens to several of the most significant clusters. Among TCR beta chains of equal frequency, HLA-associated ones were more clonally expanded in a later analysis.

Worth noting for this clone: Its specificity is not known.

Primers for the PCR totalled 60 Vbeta and 13 Jbeta. TCRdb's table, derived via immunoSEQ multiplex PCR, lists solely in-frame clones and lacks some. The profile shows about 160,000 clones, approximately 81% of them singletons. There are 15 residues in the CDR3. CDR1 is SGHDT, CDR2 YYEEEE, per germline. Germline trimming cut 1 base from V and 1 base from J; bases unmatched to any gene: 5. The material sequenced was PBMCs. V and J are TRBV5-6 and TRBJ2-7; 7 bases agree with TRBD2. The receptor was derived from a man in his thirties or forties in good health and CMV-seronegative. The CDR3 DNA reads as TGTGCCAGCAGCTTGCCTAGCGGCCTTTCCTACGAGCAGTACTTC. This translates into CASSLPSGLSYEQYF.